This T cell receptor beta chain was captured in a study of cytomegalovirus exposure and HLA in healthy donors. Germline values: CDR1 SGHRS, CDR2 YFSETQ. V gave up 0 bases and J gave up 8 bases, with 11 bases separating them. The CDR3 is made up of 13 amino acids. The PCR ran on 60 Vbeta and 13 Jbeta primers. TCRdb keeps only in-frame clones here, not all; method: immunoSEQ multiplex PCR. The sample records approximately 150,000 clones, around 85% being singletons. This chain uses TRBV5-1 with TRBJ1-1; D is possibly TRBD1 (5 bases). This clonotype was obtained from a woman in her 30s in good health and CMV-seronegative. Sequencing input: PBMCs. CDR3 sequence: CASSLGGGKEAFF. As DNA, the CDR3 is TGCGCCAGCAGCTTGGGCGGGGGGAAAGAAGCTTTCTTT.